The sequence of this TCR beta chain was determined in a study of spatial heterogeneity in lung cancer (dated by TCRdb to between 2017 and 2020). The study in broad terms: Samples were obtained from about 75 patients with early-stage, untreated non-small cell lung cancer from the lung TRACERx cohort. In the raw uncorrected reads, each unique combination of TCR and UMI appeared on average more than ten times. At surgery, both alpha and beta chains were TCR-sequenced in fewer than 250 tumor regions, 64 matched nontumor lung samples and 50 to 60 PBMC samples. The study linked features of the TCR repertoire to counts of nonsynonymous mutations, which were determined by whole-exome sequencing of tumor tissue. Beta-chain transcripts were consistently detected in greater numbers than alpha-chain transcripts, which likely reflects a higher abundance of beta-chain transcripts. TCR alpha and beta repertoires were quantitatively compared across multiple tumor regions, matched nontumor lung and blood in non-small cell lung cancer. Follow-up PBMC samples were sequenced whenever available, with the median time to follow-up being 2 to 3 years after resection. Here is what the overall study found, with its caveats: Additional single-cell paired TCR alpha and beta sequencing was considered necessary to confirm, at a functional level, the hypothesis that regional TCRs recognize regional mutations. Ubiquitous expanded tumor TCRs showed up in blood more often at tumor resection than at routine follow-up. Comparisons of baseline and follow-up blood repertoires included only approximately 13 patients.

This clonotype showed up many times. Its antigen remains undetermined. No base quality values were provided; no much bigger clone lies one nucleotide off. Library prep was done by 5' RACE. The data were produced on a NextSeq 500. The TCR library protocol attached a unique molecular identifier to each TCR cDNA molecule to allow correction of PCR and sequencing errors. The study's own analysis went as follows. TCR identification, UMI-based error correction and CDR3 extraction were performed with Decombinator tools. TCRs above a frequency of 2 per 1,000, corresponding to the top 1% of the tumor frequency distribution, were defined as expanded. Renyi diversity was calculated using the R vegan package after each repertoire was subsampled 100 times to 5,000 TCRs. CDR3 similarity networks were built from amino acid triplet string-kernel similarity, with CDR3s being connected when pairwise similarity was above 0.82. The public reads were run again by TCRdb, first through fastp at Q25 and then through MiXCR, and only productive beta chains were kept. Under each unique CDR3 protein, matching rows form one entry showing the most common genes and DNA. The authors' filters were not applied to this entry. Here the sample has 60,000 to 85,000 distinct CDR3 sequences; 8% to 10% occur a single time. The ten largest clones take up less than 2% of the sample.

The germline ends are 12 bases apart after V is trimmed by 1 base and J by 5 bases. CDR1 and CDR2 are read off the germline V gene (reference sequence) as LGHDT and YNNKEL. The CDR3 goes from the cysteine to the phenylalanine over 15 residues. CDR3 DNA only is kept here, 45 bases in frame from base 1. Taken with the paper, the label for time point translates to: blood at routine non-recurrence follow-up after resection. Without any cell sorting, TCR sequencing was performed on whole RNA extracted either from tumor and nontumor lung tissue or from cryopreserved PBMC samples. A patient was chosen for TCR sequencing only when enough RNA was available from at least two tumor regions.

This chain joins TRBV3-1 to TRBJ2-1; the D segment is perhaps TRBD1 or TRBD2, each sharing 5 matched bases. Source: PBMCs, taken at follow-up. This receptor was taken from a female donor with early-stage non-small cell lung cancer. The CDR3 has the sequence CASSQVGVADNEQFF. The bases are TGTGCCAGCAGCCAAGTGGGGGTGGCGGACAATGAGCAGTTCTTC.